Shown below are 18 T cell receptor beta chains from a single sample sequenced in a study of T cells after posttransplantation cyclophosphamide. Profiling relied on immunoSEQ multiplex PCR, and the TCRdb table lists in-frame clones only, not all of them. The sample has tens of thousands of clones, around 90% seen once; the top ten hold less than 2.5%. Cyclophosphamide on days +3 and +4 followed busulfan-fludarabine conditioning and a marrow graft. Here the sequenced sample was PBMCs, taken less than 70 days after allogeneic stem cell transplant with posttransplant cyclophosphamide. The receptors stem from a male patient in his sixties or seventies who received an allogeneic stem cell transplant from a related donor and was CMV-positive. Some T cells may be transferred from the graft donor.

The chain recombines TRBV6-5 with TRBJ2-2; TRBD1 agrees at 9 bases. Germline values: CDR1 MNHEY, CDR2 SVGAGI. Trimming removed 4 bases from V and 4 bases from J; junction bases left unmatched: 4. CDR3 size: 15 residues. CDR3 DNA sequence: TGTGCCAGCAGTTCCCGGGACAGGGCCACCGGGGAGCTGTTTTTT. As protein: CASSSRDRATGELFF.

This chain connects TRBV27 to TRBJ2-5, with 9 bases identical to TRBD1. The DNA end lines up better with TRBJ2-7; the J call may be wrong. Germline CDR1 is MNHEY and CDR2 is SMNVEV (reference sequence). The CDR3 is 14 residues long. The CDR3 here is CASRGPGQGYEQYF. The DNA of the CDR3 is TGTGCCAGCAGGGGACCGGGACAGGGCTACGAGCAGTACTTC.

The gene calls are TRBV4-1 and TRBJ2-2; D might be TRBD1 (6 bases). The CDR3 spans 14 residues. The V gene lost 2 bases and the J gene lost 7 bases, with 11 bases spanning the gap. Per the germline V gene, CDR1 is MGHRA and CDR2 is YSYEKL. The CDR3 DNA reads TGCGCCAGCAGCCAAAACCAGGGGCTCGGGGAGCTGTTTTTT. It is translated as CASSQNQGLGELFF.

The chain links TRBV18 to TRBJ1-1; no clear D gene. The germline V gene encodes CDR1 KGHSH and CDR2 LQKENI. V shed 6 bases and J shed 3 bases, with 11 bases lying between them. This CDR3 spans 13 amino acids. CDR3 amino acids: CASSPNGDTEAFF. The CDR3 DNA follows: TGTGCCAGCTCCCCGAACGGGGACACTGAAGCTTTCTTT. Variable domain in full (rest from reference TRBV18 and TRBJ1-1): NAGVMQNPRHLVRRRGQEARLRCSPMKGHSHVYWYRQLPEEGLKFMVYLQKENIIDESGMPKERFSAEFPKEGPSILRIQQVVRGDSAAYFCASSPNGDTEAFFGQGTRLTVV.

The J gene is TRBJ1-3, the V gene TRBV6-6, with D unclear. The CDR3 has 15 amino acids. V lost 1 base and J 0 bases, leaving 7 bases between the germline ends. Germline CDR1 reads MNHNY; CDR2 reads SVGAGI (reference sequence). In DNA, the CDR3 is TGTGCCAGCAGTTACTTCAGCGCCTCTGGAAACACCATATATTTT. Its translation is CASSYFSASGNTIYF.

The chain joins TRBV5-6 to TRBJ1-4; D is unresolved. V was clipped by 0 bases and J by 7 bases, with 13 bases between them. This CDR3 comprises 15 residues. From germline, CDR1 is SGHDT and CDR2 YYEEEE. The CDR3 DNA is TGTGCCAGCAGCTTGGATTCAGGAACGAGTGAAAAACTGTTTTTT. This gives the protein CASSLDSGTSEKLFF.

The chain recombines TRBV2 with TRBJ2-1; 8 bases match TRBD2. The CDR3 extends over 14 amino acids. Losses at the gene ends were 4 bases for V and 8 bases for J; bases not matched to a gene: 7. Germline V gene lookup returns CDR1 SNHLY and CDR2 FYNNEI. CDR3 amino acids: CASSVAGLGDEQFF. CDR3 in DNA: TGTGCCAGCAGTGTAGCGGGGCTCGGCGATGAGCAGTTCTTC. Filled out from reference TRBV2 and TRBJ2-1, the complete variable domain reads EPEVTQTPSHQVTQMGQEVILRCVPISNHLYFYWYRQILGQKVEFLVSFYNNEISEKSEIFDDQFSVERPDGSNFTLKIRSTKLEDSAMYFCASSVAGLGDEQFFGPGTRLTVL.

CDR3 nucleotides: TGCGCCAGCAGCTTGGAAGCCACGGGGATCTATGGCTACACCTTC. The encoded protein is CASSLEATGIYGYTF. The V and J genes are TRBV5-1 and TRBJ1-2; no clear D. CDR1 and CDR2 (germline): SGHRS, YFSETQ. CDR3 size: 15 residues. V gave up 0 bases and J gave up 4 bases, with 13 bases separating them.

The chain combines TRBV15 with TRBJ1-1, with D unclear. From germline, CDR1 is LNHNV and CDR2 YYDKDF (reference sequence). This CDR3 has 14 amino acids. V gave up 3 bases and J gave up 1 base, with 9 bases separating them. The CDR3 bases are TGTGCCACCAGCAGTCGGACTTCGAACACTGAAGCTTTCTTT. This encodes CATSSRTSNTEAFF. Full variable domain (missing parts from reference TRBV15 and TRBJ1-1): DAMVIQNPRYQVTQFGKPVTLSCSQTLNHNVMYWYQQKSSQAPKLLFHYYDKDFNNEADTPDNFQSRRPNTSFCFLDIRSPGLGDTAMYLCATSSRTSNTEAFFGQGTRLTVV.

This clone has only one observation. The chain has TRBV6-1 and TRBJ2-3; no firm D call. Trimming removed 6 bases from V and 4 bases from J, with 8 bases in between. CDR3 length: 12 amino acids. Germline CDR1 MNHNS, CDR2 SASEGT. For the CDR3, the DNA is TGTGCCAGCAGGAGAGGTCCAGATACGCAGTATTTT. Translation: CASRRGPDTQYF.

The gene calls are TRBV4-2 and TRBJ1-2, with D possibly matching TRBD1 (6 bases). CDR1 is LGHNA and CDR2 is YNFKEQ in the germline V gene. The CDR3 is 15 residues long. V was shortened by 1 base and J by 6 bases, with 15 bases between the two germline ends. The CDR3 sequence is CASSQVTEQGNGYTF. DNA of the CDR3: TGTGCCAGCAGCCAAGTGACTGAACAGGGAAATGGCTACACCTTC.

The chain has TRBV15 and TRBJ1-2; 8 bases line up with TRBD1. This CDR3 has 14 amino acids. Unmatched junction bases numbered 10, after V lost 5 bases and J lost 8 bases. The germline V gene encodes CDR1 LNHNV and CDR2 YYDKDF (reference sequence). CDR3 sequence (DNA): TGTGCCACCAGCGAACGGGACAGGCTTTGGGGCTACACCTTC. The encoded protein is CATSERDRLWGYTF.

The J gene is TRBJ2-7, the V gene TRBV5-1; maybe TRBD1 (5 bases). Germline CDR1 reads SGHRS; CDR2 reads YFSETQ. This CDR3 is 11 amino acids long. The V end lost 5 bases, the J end lost 6 bases, and 9 bases lay between the germline ends. CDR3 amino acids: CASRKGFEQYF. The DNA for the CDR3 is TGCGCCAGCAGAAAGGGGTTCGAGCAGTACTTC.

Note on this clone: At one of its ends the junction is not consistent with the germline gene, which may arise from a read error. The chain's CDR3 is CAWSTTGVRNAEAFF. CDR3 nucleotides: TGTGCCTGGAGTACGACAGGGGTCAGGAACGCTGAAGCTTTCTTT. J is TRBJ1-1 and V is TRBV30, with 8 positions matching TRBD1. Germline CDR1 and CDR2: GTSNPN and SVGIG (reference sequence). The CDR3 is made up of 15 amino acids.

The J gene is TRBJ2-7, the V gene TRBV5-5; TRBD2 might be the D (7 bases). Germline loops: CDR1 SGHKS, CDR2 YYEKEE (reference sequence). This CDR3 has 16 residues. V lost 4 bases and J lost 5, with 22 bases in between. CDR3 in DNA: TGTGCCAGCAGCCCCCTGGGGGGGCACCTAGGGGACGAGCAGTACGTC. It yields the protein CASSPLGGHLGDEQYV.

V gene TRBV19 combines with J gene TRBJ1-2, with a possible D match to TRBD1 (6 bases). Looked up from germline, CDR1 is LNHDA and CDR2 is SQIVND (reference sequence). V was trimmed by 3 bases and J by 10 bases, leaving 15 bases between them. This CDR3 comprises 13 residues. Written as DNA, the CDR3 is TGTGCCAGTAGTATTCTACAGGGTGAGCTCTACACCTTC. This sequence encodes CASSILQGELYTF.

The chain carries TRBV18 and TRBJ1-1, with a possible D match to TRBD1 (6 bases). Germline CDR1 is KGHSH and CDR2 is LQKENI. The CDR3 is 17 amino acids. V dropped 6 bases and J dropped 0 bases, with 20 bases sitting between them. The CDR3 is CASSDYNRDPLNTEAFF. The DNA of the CDR3 is TGTGCCAGCTCCGACTACAACAGGGACCCCCTGAACACTGAAGCTTTCTTT.

This chain links TRBV11-2 with TRBJ2-1; D remains ambiguous. V lost 6 bases and J 9 bases, leaving 18 bases between the germline ends. Germline loops: CDR1 SGHAT, CDR2 FQNNGV. The CDR3 covers 14 residues. The CDR3 here is CASSPGRVDGEQFF. In DNA, the CDR3 is TGTGCCAGCAGTCCCGGTCGGGTTGACGGTGAGCAGTTCTTC. Drawing the rest from reference TRBV11-2 and TRBJ2-1, the complete variable domain is EAGVAQSPRYKIIEKRQSVAFWCNPISGHATLYWYQQILGQGPKLLIQFQNNGVVDDSQLPKDRFSAERLKGVDSTLKIQPAKLEDSAVYLCASSPGRVDGEQFFGPGTRLTVL.